The rows below give T cell receptor beta chains drawn from one sample of a study of CD8 T cells in Susac syndrome. TCRdb itself ran the immunoSEQ multiplex PCR reads through MiXCR, one entry per CDR3 protein. The sample has about 110,000 distinct CDR3 sequences, about 95% seen once; the top ten hold more than 0.08%. The sequencing input was CD4+ T cells from PBMCs. All receptors derive from a human donor in good health. The CDR3 runs from the conserved cysteine through the conserved F or W. The D gene is left open where the match is weak. Clone sizes are given selectively: once, few, many, or a class where the clone is expanded.

CDR3 protein,CDR3 DNA,D gene,J gene,V gene,clone size
CASMPGQGVIEQYF,TGTGCCAGCATGCCGGGACAGGGGGTCATTGAGCAGTACTTC,TRBD1,TRBJ2-7,TRBV6-6,-
CASTLDRGVINEQFF,TGTGCCAGTACCCTCGACCGGGGGGTGATTAATGAGCAGTTCTTC,TRBD2,TRBJ2-1,TRBV19,-
CASRKQGATDTQYF,TGTGCCAGCAGGAAACAGGGGGCAACAGATACGCAGTATTTT,TRBD1,TRBJ2-3,TRBV6-5,-
CASSLTSGGIHNEQFF,TGTGCCAGCAGCCTTACTAGCGGGGGGATTCACAATGAGCAGTTCTTC,TRBD2,TRBJ2-1,TRBV3-1,-
CASSVIGTSNNEQFF,TGTGCCAGCAGTGTCATCGGGACTAGCAACAATGAGCAGTTCTTC,TRBD2,TRBJ2-1,TRBV28,-
CSVVGSNEQFF,TGCAGCGTTGTAGGGTCCAATGAGCAGTTCTTC,-,TRBJ2-1,TRBV29-1,-
CASSFPGGIGTEAFF,TGTGCCAGCAGCTTCCCGGGGGGGATAGGCACTGAAGCTTTCTTT,-,TRBJ1-1,TRBV7-2,-
CSTRLGGNTEAFF,TGCAGCACCCGGCTTGGGGGGAACACTGAAGCTTTCTTT,-,TRBJ1-1,TRBV29-1,-
CSARVWGQTYGYTF,TGCAGTGCTAGAGTCTGGGGACAGACCTATGGCTACACCTTC,TRBD1,TRBJ1-2,TRBV20-1,-
CASSLEGGRAYEQYF,TGTGCCAGCAGTTTGGAGGGGGGGCGAGCCTACGAGCAGTACTTC,-,TRBJ2-7,TRBV12-3/TRBV12-4,-
CASRRGQGATEAFF,TGTGCCAGCAGGCGCGGACAGGGGGCCACTGAAGCTTTCTTT,TRBD1,TRBJ1-1,TRBV2,-
CASRSGPLYEQYF,TGTGCCAGCAGGTCCGGGCCCCTGTACGAGCAGTACTTC,-,TRBJ2-7,TRBV6-6,once
CASSYSFRVSGANVLTF,TGTGCCAGCAGTTACTCTTTCAGGGTCTCTGGGGCCAACGTCCTGACTTTC,-,TRBJ2-6,TRBV6-5,-
CASSAGTGTGSYEQYF,TGTGCCAGCAGTGCCGGTACCGGGACAGGGTCCTACGAGCAGTACTTC,TRBD1,TRBJ2-7,TRBV6-1,-
CASSPSGGGYTQYF,TGTGCCAGCAGCCCCAGCGGGGGGGGATATACGCAGTATTTT,TRBD2,TRBJ2-3,TRBV7-8,-
CASSQDGRTNTEAFF,TGCGCCAGCAGCCAAGACGGACGCACGAACACTGAAGCTTTCTTT,-,TRBJ1-1,TRBV4-3,-
CASSPQRSLQTQYF,TGTGCCAGCAGCCCCCAGCGGTCTCTACAGACCCAGTACTTC,-,TRBJ2-5,TRBV9,-
CATSPRRATTGELFF,TGTGCCACCAGCCCCCGGAGGGCCACCACCGGGGAGCTGTTTTTT,-,TRBJ2-2,TRBV15,few
CASSPLSGSYEQYF,TGTGCCAGCAGCCCGCTCTCCGGGAGCTACGAGCAGTACTTC,-,TRBJ2-7,TRBV6-5,-
CASSRSTDTQYF,TGTGCCAGTAGTCGAAGCACAGATACGCAGTATTTT,-,TRBJ2-3,TRBV6-2/TRBV6-3,-
CASNRGMNTEAFF,TGTGCCAGCAACAGGGGCATGAACACTGAAGCTTTCTTT,TRBD1,TRBJ1-1,TRBV2,once
CASSQDPRAGAFF,TGTGCCAGCAGCCAAGATCCGAGGGCGGGGGCTTTCTTT,-,TRBJ1-1,TRBV3-1,-
CASSNFKEKQYF,TGTGCCAGCAGTAATTTCAAAGAAAAGCAGTACTTC,-,TRBJ2-7,TRBV6-5,-
CSATWPRRASSYNEQFF,TGCAGTGCTACGTGGCCTCGGAGGGCGAGTTCCTACAATGAGCAGTTCTTC,-,TRBJ2-1,TRBV20-1,-
CASSPQGGIAPQHF,TGTGCCAGCTCACCCCAAGGGGGTATCGCGCCCCAGCATTTT,-,TRBJ1-5,TRBV18,-
CASSPGQLNSPLHF,TGTGCCAGCAGCCCGGGACAGCTCAATTCACCCCTCCACTTT,TRBD1,TRBJ1-6,TRBV3-1,few
CASVRQLNTGELFF,TGTGCCAGCGTCCGCCAGCTGAACACCGGGGAGCTGTTTTTT,-,TRBJ2-2,TRBV12-3/TRBV12-4,-